This TCR beta chain came from a study of blood T cells in healthy people across ages. Study outcomes and limitations: In long-lived donors, naive CD4+ cell counts and diversity exceeded those of aged donors. There was no known CMV status for donors, so expanded clonotype changes were possibly confounded.

The CDR3 length is 13 residues. CDR1 is SGHRS, CDR2 YFSETQ, per germline. V lost 1 base and J 3 bases, leaving 8 bases between the germline ends. This clonotype was seen more than once but under ten times. Its antigen is undetermined. Primers used in a second PCR of roughly 6 to 11 cycles were a sample-barcoded 5' primer and a J-beta primer mix. TCRdb re-called the 5' RACE reads with MiXCR, one entry per CDR3 protein. The sample contains about 680,000 distinct CDR3 sequences, around half of which appear only once. The sequence came from a woman aged 55-75 years in good health. This chain links TRBV5-1 with TRBJ2-7; D remains ambiguous. Sequencing used blood. In nucleotides, the CDR3 is TGCGCCAGCAGCTTGACCGGGTTCTACGAGCAGTACTTC. Translation gives CASSLTGFYEQYF.